The sample holds a few counts of the clone carrying this T cell receptor (beta chain). As yet, its antigen is unknown. After removal of 2 bases from V and 4 bases from J, the junction contained 5 bases not matched to a gene. Germline V gene lookup returns CDR1 GTSNPN and CDR2 SVGIG (reference sequence). The CDR3 is made up of 13 amino acids. In the source study's methods: From ImmunoSEQ came sequences covering only the junction and carrying no quality scores, so filtering differed. Using immunoSEQ multiplex PCR, the repertoire was profiled, and TCRdb retains in-frame clones only, with some absent. V and J calls and clone size come straight from that table; D and trimming were deduced from the DNA. The data show over a million clones, approximately 68% seen once. These data originate in a study of shared clonotypes between healthy human individuals. Looking at the study overall: Sampling drew on donors who were a couple of women and a few men aged 18 to 49.

Findings of the study overall: Around 5% was the fraction of naive CD4 clonotypes found shared across a few donors.

Material for sequencing was memory CD4+ T cells sorted from blood. The subset here: CD45RA-negative fraction. This TCR was sampled from a man aged 18 to 30 in good health. The chain joins TRBV30 to TRBJ2-7; 7 positions agree with TRBD1. CDR3 sequence reads: CAWSHRGSYEQYF. CDR3 coding DNA: TGTGCCTGGAGTCACAGGGGCAGTTACGAGCAGTACTTC.